This T cell receptor (beta chain) was captured in a study of blood T cell repertoires in COVID-19. Study summary: PBMCs, B-cell-depleted T cells, or T cells provided the cDNA or gDNA that made up the material.

Produced via immunoSEQ multiplex PCR; TCRdb's table is partial and in-frame only. The sample holds more than 200,000 clones; roughly 82% are singletons and the top ten take 4% to 6%. Germline lookup yields CDR1 MDHEN and CDR2 SYDVKM. There are 15 residues in the CDR3. V gave up 3 bases and J gave up 5 bases, with 11 bases separating them. The rearrangement joins TRBV28 to TRBJ1-6; no clear D. This TCR derives from a woman older than 75 with active or convalescent COVID-19. The sample comprised peripheral blood. The CDR3 loop is CASSFLTGNNSPLHF. CDR3 nucleotide sequence: TGTGCCAGCAGTTTTTTGACGGGAAATAATTCACCCCTCCACTTT.